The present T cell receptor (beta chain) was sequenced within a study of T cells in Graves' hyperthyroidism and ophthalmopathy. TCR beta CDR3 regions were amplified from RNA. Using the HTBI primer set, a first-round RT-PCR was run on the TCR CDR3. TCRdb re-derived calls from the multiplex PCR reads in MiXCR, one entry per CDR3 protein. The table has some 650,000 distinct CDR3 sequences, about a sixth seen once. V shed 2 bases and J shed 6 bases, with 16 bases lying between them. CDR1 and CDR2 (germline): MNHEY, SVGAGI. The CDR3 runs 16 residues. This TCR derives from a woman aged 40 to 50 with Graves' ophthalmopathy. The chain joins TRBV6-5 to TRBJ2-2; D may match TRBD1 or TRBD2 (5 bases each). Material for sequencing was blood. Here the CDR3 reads CASSYTTLGVSGELFF. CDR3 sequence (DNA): TGTGCCAGCAGTTACACCACCCTGGGGGTCTCCGGGGAGCTGTTTTTT.